These 20 T cell receptor beta chains originate from one sample sequenced in a study of CD8 T cells in ankylosing spondylitis. In TCRdb, the 5' RACE reads were re-called with MiXCR into one record per CDR3 protein. The sample shows about 240,000 distinct CDR3 sequences, roughly 25% of them seen only once. Source material: blood, either unsorted or a sorted T cell fraction (not recorded which). The receptors shown here come from a male donor with ankylosing spondylitis or in good health (not recorded which).

This clonotype was counted between two and nine times. This sequence joins TRBV12-3 or TRBV12-4 and TRBJ2-5, with TRBD2 identical over 10 bases. This CDR3 contains 15 residues. The trim removed 3 bases at V and 5 bases at J, leaving 6 bases unmatched. Here the CDR3 DNA reads TGTGCCAGCAGTTTTCAAGCGGGGGGGCTGGAGACCCAGTACTTC. Its translation is CASSFQAGGLETQYF.

This clonotype was seen only a few times. The chain joins TRBV6-1 to TRBJ2-7, with 9 positions matching TRBD1. Germline CDR1 MNHNS, CDR2 SASEGT. The CDR3 length is 15 residues. V lost 5 bases to trimming and J lost 2 bases; unmatched junction nucleotides: 7. The CDR3 DNA is TGTGCCAGCAGTAAGAGCGGGACAGGGACCTACGAGCAGTACTTC. This gives the protein CASSKSGTGTYEQYF.

V usage is TRBV5-1 and J usage is TRBJ2-7; TRBD1 matches at 8 bases. Per the germline V gene, CDR1 is SGHRS and CDR2 is YFSETQ. This CDR3 is built from 15 residues. V lost 0 bases and J lost 5; bases outside the gene matches: 7. The CDR3 DNA reads as TGCGCCAGCAGCTTGGCGGGACAGGACATCCACGAGCAGTACTTC. This codes for CASSLAGQDIHEQYF.

V and J are TRBV10-3 and TRBJ2-3; 7 bases are shared with TRBD1. The CDR3 spans 14 residues. J was trimmed by 1 base and V by 11 bases; bases with no gene match: 9. Germline assignment: CDR1 ENHRY and CDR2 SYGVKD. In DNA, the CDR3 is TGTGCCTCGAGGGGGACAGAGGGCACAGATACGCAGTATTTT. Translation: CASRGTEGTDTQYF.

This clonotype was counted between two and nine times. V usage is TRBV20-1 and J usage is TRBJ2-1, with D perhaps TRBD1 (5 bases). Germline assignment: CDR1 DFQATT and CDR2 SNEGSKA (reference sequence). Trimming took off 6 bases at V and 0 bases at J, with 18 bases between the two ends. The CDR3 spans 16 residues. CDR3 nucleotide sequence: TGCAGTGCAGGAGCCTACAGGACAAACTCCTACAATGAGCAGTTCTTC. Its protein product is CSAGAYRTNSYNEQFF.

The sample holds a few counts of this clonotype. V and J are TRBV7-2 and TRBJ2-3; a possible D gene is TRBD1 (7 bases). The CDR3 consists of 15 residues. CDR1 and CDR2 (germline): SGHTA, FQGNSA. Trimming shortened V by 5 bases and J by 6 bases, and 18 bases separated the two germline ends. DNA for the CDR3: TGTGCCAGCAGCGGGACTCACAGGGGCGGGGATACGCAGTATTTT. Translated, it gives CASSGTHRGGDTQYF.

CDR3: CSAGSYGSYTQYF. The CDR3 DNA reads as TGCAGTGCTGGGTCCTATGGCTCCTATACGCAGTATTTT. The gene calls are TRBV20-1 and TRBJ2-3; D unresolved. Trimming left V 5 bases short and J 7 bases short, with 16 bases between. Germline-derived CDR1 and CDR2 are DFQATT and SNEGSKA (reference sequence). The CDR3 has 13 residues.

This clonotype has a handful of counts. The J gene is TRBJ1-2, the V gene TRBV6-5; a weak D match, TRBD1 (5 bases). The germline CDR1 and CDR2 sequences are MNHEY and SVGAGI. Trimming shortened V by 3 bases and J by 0 bases, and 11 bases separated the two germline ends. CDR3 length equals 15 residues. CDR3 in DNA: TGTGCCAGCAGTTATGGGACGGGAGCTAACTATGGCTACACCTTC. Amino acid sequence: CASSYGTGANYGYTF.

The chain employs TRBV5-4 and TRBJ2-7, with 10 bases that match TRBD1. With V trimmed by 4 bases and J by 5 bases, 9 bases remained unmatched. The CDR3 is 15 amino acids. CDR1 is SGHNT and CDR2 is YYREEE in the germline V gene (reference sequence). CDR3 sequence: CASSQRGTGVHEQYF. CDR3 nucleotides: TGTGCCAGCAGCCAGAGGGGGACAGGGGTACACGAGCAGTACTTC.

The chain recombines TRBV2 with TRBJ2-3, with D possibly being TRBD1 (5 bases). V gave up 3 bases and J gave up 1 base, with 14 bases separating them. This CDR3 contains 16 residues. CDR1 is SNHLY and CDR2 is FYNNEI in the germline V gene. For the CDR3, the DNA is TGTGCCAGCAGTGAGTTCCAGGGTGGGGGCACAGATACGCAGTATTTT. Its translation is CASSEFQGGGTDTQYF.

Regarding this clonotype: One end of the junction varies from germline; a read error may be responsible. The genes are TRBV5-1 and TRBJ2-5; D may be TRBD1 or TRBD2 (5 bases each). The CDR3 has 14 residues. Germline CDR1 and CDR2: SGHRS and YFSETQ. CDR3 residues: CASSLEGRQETQYF. The CDR3 DNA is TGTGCCAGCAGCTTAGAGGGGCGGCAAGAGACCCAGTACTTC.

This clonotype was detected many times. This chain's CDR3 is CASSLIRLAGGDSDTQYF. The CDR3 bases are TGCGCCAGCAGCTTGATACGACTAGCGGGGGGGGATTCAGATACGCAGTATTTT. The rearrangement joins TRBV5-1 to TRBJ2-3; 14 nucleotides match TRBD2. Germline loops: CDR1 SGHRS, CDR2 YFSETQ. This CDR3 has 18 residues. J was trimmed by 4 bases and V by 1 base; bases with no gene match: 8.

The chain links TRBV29-1 to TRBJ2-7, with D possibly being TRBD1 (5 bases). Trimming cost V 6 bases and J 8 bases, with 17 bases left between them. The CDR3 totals 12 residues. Germline-derived CDR1 and CDR2 are SQVTM and ANQGSEA. The CDR3 is CSVAPDKGKQYF. The DNA for the CDR3 is TGCAGCGTCGCCCCGGACAAGGGGAAGCAGTACTTC.

This clonotype was seen at least ten times. The gene calls are TRBV20-1 and TRBJ2-5, with D hard to call. The CDR3 loop spans 11 amino acids. V was shortened by 2 bases and J by 5 bases, with 6 bases between the two germline ends. Germline CDR1 reads DFQATT; CDR2 reads SNEGSKA (reference sequence). CDR3 bases: TGCAGTGCTAGACAGAAGGAGACCCAGTACTTC. Translation gives CSARQKETQYF.

This clonotype was counted ten times or more. The chain recombines TRBV24-1 with TRBJ2-1, with 9 bases matching TRBD1. Germline CDR1 KGHDR, CDR2 SFDVKD. The CDR3 runs 17 residues. After removal of 0 bases from V and 9 bases from J, the junction contained 11 bases not matched to a gene. The CDR3 is CATSDLLPGQGGGEQFF. The CDR3 DNA is TGTGCCACCAGTGATTTGCTTCCGGGACAGGGTGGAGGTGAGCAGTTCTTC.

This sequence joins TRBV6-1 and TRBJ1-2, with D maybe TRBD1 (6 bases). Trimming shortened V by 4 bases and J by 8 bases, and 17 bases separated the two germline ends. Per the germline V gene, CDR1 is MNHNS and CDR2 is SASEGT. The CDR3 loop spans 14 amino acids. CDR3 in amino acids: CASSALGGAGGYTF. CDR3 sequence (DNA): TGTGCCAGCAGTGCCCTAGGGGGGGCGGGAGGCTACACCTTC.

V is TRBV7-2 and J is TRBJ2-1; no clear D. In germline, CDR1 is SGHTA, CDR2 FQGNSA. The V end was cut by 5 bases, the J end by 4 bases, with 9 bases between. CDR3 length equals 13 residues. CDR3 nucleotide sequence: TGTGCCAGCAGCCCCTATATTTACAATGAGCAGTTCTTC. It codes for CASSPYIYNEQFF. The full variable domain, with the rest looked up from reference TRBV7-2 and TRBJ2-1, is GAGVSQSPSNKVTEKGKDVELRCDPISGHTALYWYRQSLGQGLEFLIYFQGNSAPDKSGLPSDRFSAERTGGSVSTLTIQRTQQEDSAVYLCASSPYIYNEQFFGPGTRLTVL.

This clonotype was counted at least ten times. J is TRBJ2-1 and V is TRBV7-9, with 7 bases identical to TRBD1. CDR1 SEHNR and CDR2 FQNEAQ come from the germline V gene (reference sequence). CDR3 length: 14 amino acids. V was pared by 5 bases and J by 3 bases, with 4 bases of the junction left unmatched. As DNA, the CDR3 is TGTGCCAGCAGCCTACGGACAGGCTACAATGAGCAGTTCTTC. Protein sequence: CASSLRTGYNEQFF.

This clonotype was detected a few times. The chain joins TRBV29-1 to TRBJ2-3, with 8 bases aligning to TRBD1. CDR1 is SQVTM and CDR2 is ANQGSEA in the germline V gene. With 7 bases clipped from V and 3 bases from J, the junction kept 9 bases outside the gene matches. The CDR3 sequence is 14 residues long. The CDR3 reads CSAKDREVTDTQYF. The DNA for the CDR3 is TGCAGCGCCAAGGACAGGGAGGTGACAGATACGCAGTATTTT.

The rearrangement uses TRBV7-2 and TRBJ2-1; possibly TRBD1 for D (5 bases). Deletions cut 0 bases from V and 15 bases from J, with 12 bases between. The V gene's germline CDR1 is SGHTA and CDR2 FQGNSA. The CDR3 length is 12 residues. The CDR3 nucleotides read TGTGCCAGCAGCTTAGCCGGGCAGGGTTGGTTCTTC. This gives the protein CASSLAGQGWFF. Variable domain in full (rest from reference TRBV7-2 and TRBJ2-1): GAGVSQSPSNKVTEKGKDVELRCDPISGHTALYWYRQSLGQGLEFLIYFQGNSAPDKSGLPSDRFSAERTGGSVSTLTIQRTQQEDSAVYLCASSLAGQGWFFGPGTRLTVL.